These T cell receptor beta chains were read from a single sample in a study of molecular identifiers for immune sequencing clone quantification. TCRdb fed the PCR reads into MiXCR, producing one record per CDR3 protein. The sample lists approximately 500,000 distinct CDR3 sequences, about 25% occurring once. The sequencing input was naive CD8+ T cells from blood, with Jurkat cell RNA spiked in. Receptors were obtained from a human donor in good health. Some libraries in this study had Jurkat cell RNA spiked in. Each CDR3 is given with its conserved first and last residue. The order of the fields is V gene, D gene, J gene, clone size, CDR3 DNA, CDR3 protein. D genes are given only for firm matches. Rows give clone size only sometimes, using once, few, many, or a class for an expanded clone.

TRBV6-5,TRBD1,TRBJ1-2,many,TGTGCCAGCAGTTACGGGACAGGGTTGATGAGCTACACCTTC,CASSYGTGLMSYTF
TRBV12-3/TRBV12-4,TRBD1,TRBJ2-3,many,TGTGCCAGCAGTTTTGGGACAGGGGATGATACGCAGTATTTT,CASSFGTGDDTQYF
TRBV4-1,-,TRBJ2-7,few,TGCGCCAGCAGCCAAGATGTCCAGATCTCCTACGAGCAGTACTTC,CASSQDVQISYEQYF
TRBV13,-,TRBJ2-2,many,TGTGCCAGCAGCTTAAGAGTTTCATGGACAGCTACGACCGGGGAGCTGTTTTTT,CASSLRVSWTATTGELFF
TRBV15,-,TRBJ1-3,few,TGTGCCACCAGCAGAGACAGCTTCTCTGGAAACACCATATATTTT,CATSRDSFSGNTIYF
TRBV12-3/TRBV12-4,TRBD2,TRBJ2-7,-,TGTGCCAGCAGCCGACGTACTAGCGGGACCGACGAGCAGTACTTC,CASSRRTSGTDEQYF
TRBV19,-,TRBJ2-5,-,TGTGCCAGTAGTATAGGCGCAGTCAAAAAAGAGACCCAGTACTTC,CASSIGAVKKETQYF
TRBV12-3/TRBV12-4,-,TRBJ2-7,-,TGTGCCAGCAGTTTAGAGGGCTCAAGCTCCTACGAGCAGTACTTC,CASSLEGSSSYEQYF
TRBV27,-,TRBJ1-1,many,TGTGCCAGCAGTACCCCAGGGTTAACTGAAGCTTTCTTT,CASSTPGLTEAFF
TRBV5-1,TRBD1,TRBJ2-1,few,TGCGCCAGCAGCGGGACAGTTTACAATGAGCAGTTCTTC,CASSGTVYNEQFF
TRBV25-1,TRBD2,TRBJ2-5,-,TGTGCCAGCAGTGAATTATCGGCGGGAGGAAACCAAGAGACCCAGTACTTC,CASSELSAGGNQETQYF
TRBV6-5,-,TRBJ2-2,few,TGTGCCAGCAGGACAGAAGTTTACACCGGGGAGCTGTTTTTT,CASRTEVYTGELFF
TRBV24-1,TRBD2,TRBJ2-3,-,TGTGCCACCAGTGATTTGACTAGCGGCCCAGATACGCAGTATTTT,CATSDLTSGPDTQYF
TRBV7-6,-,TRBJ2-3,many,TGTGCCAGCAGCTTAAAAGATTGGGGGGGGCCAGATACGCAGTATTTT,CASSLKDWGGPDTQYF
TRBV5-1,TRBD1,TRBJ2-7,few,TGCGCCAGCAGCCTCACCCCGGGACAGGGCTACGAGCAGTACTTC,CASSLTPGQGYEQYF
TRBV20-1,-,TRBJ1-2,-,TGCAGTGCTCGCAACAGTAAAAACTATGGCTACACCTTC,CSARNSKNYGYTF
TRBV4-3,-,TRBJ2-3,many,TGCGCCAGCAGCCAAGAACGACCAACGACAGATACGCAGTATTTT,CASSQERPTTDTQYF
TRBV12-3/TRBV12-4,TRBD1,TRBJ1-1,many,TGTGCCAGCAGTATGGGACAGGGGAACACTGAAGCTTTCTTT,CASSMGQGNTEAFF